A selection of T cell receptor beta chains follows, all from one sample in a study of vaccination and CD4 T cells after COVID-19. These receptors' antigens are unknown. TCRdb re-called the PCR reads through MiXCR, storing one row per CDR3 protein. The sample lists fewer than 10,000 distinct CDR3 sequences, around 61% occurring once. The sample was CD4+ T cells from blood, cultured in vitro. The origin of the receptors is a human donor who had recovered from COVID-19. CDR3s include the opening cysteine and the closing phenylalanine or tryptophan. The D gene is left open where the match is weak. Rows may omit the clone size; those that give it use once, few, many or a size class.

d_call j_call clone_size v_call cdr3_nt cdr3_aa
- TRBJ1-5 - TRBV2 TGTGCCAGCAGTGCTCGGGGGCTCAGCAATCAGCCCCAGCATTTT CASSARGLSNQPQHF
- TRBJ1-2 few TRBV15 TGTGCCACCAGCAGAGATATGTGGAATGGGGGCTATGGCTACACCTTC CATSRDMWNGGYGYTF
- TRBJ1-1 - TRBV6-2/TRBV6-3 TGTGCCAGCAGTTACTCCCAACGGGGTGCTTTCTTT CASSYSQRGAFF
TRBD1 TRBJ2-7 - TRBV6-1 TGTGCCAGCAGTGAAGTAAGGACAGGGGTCGGAGAGCAGTACTTC CASSEVRTGVGEQYF
TRBD2 TRBJ2-7 few TRBV6-7 TGTGCCAGCAGCAACGGAGGGACTAGCGTCGAGCAGTACTTC CASSNGGTSVEQYF
TRBD2 TRBJ2-3 - TRBV20-1 TGCAGTGCTAGACGCGGGGGGCTGGCCCGCGATACGCAGTATTTT CSARRGGLARDTQYF
TRBD1 TRBJ2-3 - TRBV7-9 TGTGCCAGCAGCCTTACAGGGGCCCCTAGTGGCACAGATACGCAGTATTTT CASSLTGAPSGTDTQYF
TRBD1 TRBJ2-5 - TRBV20-1 TGCAGTGCGGGGGACAGGAACGAACAAGAGACCCAGTACTTC CSAGDRNEQETQYF
- TRBJ1-2 large TRBV28 TGTGCCAGCAGTTTAGTGGCCGCACCTTATGGCTACACCTTC CASSLVAAPYGYTF
TRBD2 TRBJ2-3 - TRBV20-1 TGCAGTGCTGGGGCTAGCGGGAGGACAGATACGCAGTATTTT CSAGASGRTDTQYF
- TRBJ2-5 - TRBV4-2 TGTGCCAGCAGCCAAGAACGGGGGAGTAAAGGAGAGACCCAGTACTTC CASSQERGSKGETQYF
- TRBJ1-2 once TRBV30 TGTGCCTGGAGTGTACGGACGGTCTATGGCTACACCTTC CAWSVRTVYGYTF
TRBD1 TRBJ1-1 - TRBV5-4 TGTGCCAGCAGCTTCGACAGGGGGCGCGGGGGGAACACTGAAGCTTTCTTT CASSFDRGRGGNTEAFF
TRBD1 TRBJ1-1 - TRBV6-2/TRBV6-3 TGTGCCAGCATTAAAACCGGGACAGCGAACACTGAAGCTTTCTTT CASIKTGTANTEAFF
- TRBJ1-2 - TRBV28 TGTGCCAGCGTCAACCGGGACACCTCTGGATTCCGTGGCTACACCTTC CASVNRDTSGFRGYTF